This is a list of T cell receptor beta chains from one sample in a study of blood T cells in healthy people across ages. MiXCR, run by TCRdb on the 5' RACE reads, gives a single entry per CDR3 protein. Of approximately 2,000,000 distinct CDR3 sequences listed, about two fifths are singletons. Sequenced input: blood. These receptor sequences come from a human donor in good health. Both conserved end residues are part of each CDR3.

V gene	J gene	CDR3 protein
TRBV12-3/TRBV12-4	TRBJ2-1	CASSILASGYNEQFF
TRBV20-1	TRBJ1-1	CSVIGGFWGTEAFF
TRBV4-3	TRBJ1-1	CASSQEIGSPMEAFF
TRBV27	TRBJ2-7	CASSLSKPSHEQYF
TRBV7-9	TRBJ1-5	CASSSLSPGAQHF
TRBV29-1	TRBJ1-2	CSTDRAYGYTF
TRBV7-2	TRBJ2-4	CASSYGQFAKNIQYF
TRBV6-5	TRBJ2-1	CASSYGGENNEQFF
TRBV5-1	TRBJ2-7	CASRTGTSASYEQYF
TRBV28	TRBJ2-5	CASSLSGGYHNEQYF
TRBV5-1	TRBJ2-5	CASSLISEEETQYF
TRBV6-2/TRBV6-3	TRBJ1-2	CASLQGLYGYTF
TRBV20-1	TRBJ2-1	CSVPSGGRSYNEQFF
TRBV27	TRBJ2-1	CASSYGGATYNEQFF
TRBV7-2	TRBJ2-5	CASSLEDYQRETQYF
TRBV7-9	TRBJ2-3	CASSLEEWYTDTQYF
TRBV6-1	TRBJ1-2	CASRTVAAENYGYTF
TRBV7-9	TRBJ2-7	CASSPASLRGQASYEQYF
TRBV6-5	TRBJ2-1	CASSYAGLSSYNEQFF
TRBV12-5	TRBJ2-1	CASALADNRPYNEQFF
TRBV7-2	TRBJ2-4	CASSLGGGSGNIQYF
TRBV7-9	TRBJ2-7	CASSFRAGGYEQYF
TRBV12-5	TRBJ2-1	CASGFDGDEQFF
TRBV9	TRBJ2-3	CASSGPEGGQYF
TRBV6-6	.	CASSRQGDSYEQYF
TRBV5-1	TRBJ2-5	CASSWRDTGTQYF
TRBV20-1	TRBJ1-2	CSAASRGRGPNYGYTF
TRBV20-1	TRBJ2-7	CSAKTGGMYPHEQYF